This T cell receptor beta chain came from a study of ipilimumab plus nivolumab after autologous stem cell transplantation. The wider study: Typical patient got a handful of ipilimumab doses and seven to nine nivolumab doses (median).

Broader study findings: Per the authors, repertoire, Treg and microbiota data justify further study.

Concerning this clone: The antigen is not known.

Starting 14 to 28 days after autologous transplant, ipilimumab 1 mg/kg was given. After removal of 0 bases from V and 5 bases from J, the junction contained 11 bases not matched to a gene. This CDR3 spans 17 amino acids. In germline, CDR1 is SGHTA, CDR2 FQGTGA. Produced via immunoSEQ multiplex PCR; TCRdb's table is partial and in-frame only. Of about 43,000 clones listed, about 88% are singletons. The clonotype originates from a male donor with multiple myeloma. Source: PBMCs, taken in a trial of ipilimumab plus nivolumab as post-transplant consolidation. The V call is TRBV7-3, the J call TRBJ2-3; 7 nucleotides agree with TRBD2. CDR3 loop: CASSLTGPAREGDTQYF. CDR3 in DNA: TGTGCCAGCAGCTTAACGGGGCCAGCCAGGGAGGGAGATACGCAGTATTTT. Full variable domain (remainder filled in from reference TRBV7-3 and TRBJ2-3): GAGVSQTPSNKVTEKGKYVELRCDPISGHTALYWYRQSLGQGPEFLIYFQGTGAADDSGLPNDRFFAVRPEGSVSTLKIQRTERGDSAVYLCASSLTGPAREGDTQYFGPGTRLTVL.